This TCR beta chain came from a study of identical twins. Overall study findings and caveats: Models underpredicted monozygotic twin sharing of out-of-frame TCR alpha. Alpha sequences that were out-of-frame and twin-shared showed an excess of low generation probability.

Carrying unique molecular identifiers, the cDNA also gained a universal primer site through template switching. TCRdb processed the 5' RACE reads anew with MiXCR; each CDR3 protein has one entry. The repertoire holds about 530,000 distinct CDR3 sequences, roughly 15% seen once, with nearly 0.45% in the top ten. Among all donors, each was a healthy Caucasian. As concerns this clonotype: Its antigen is as yet unknown.

These data were also reused for a study on yellow fever vaccine responses in identical twins.

This clonotype was sampled from a woman aged 18 to 35 in good health. Material: CD4+ T cells sorted from blood.

The CDR3 region has the DNA TGTGCCAGCAGTTTGGGGACATACTCCTACGAGCAGTACTTC. Translated: CASSLGTYSYEQYF. This chain links TRBV12-3 or TRBV12-4 with TRBJ2-7; tentatively, D is TRBD1 (6 bases). Deletions cut 3 bases from V and 0 bases from J, with 9 bases between. CDR3 length: 14 amino acids.